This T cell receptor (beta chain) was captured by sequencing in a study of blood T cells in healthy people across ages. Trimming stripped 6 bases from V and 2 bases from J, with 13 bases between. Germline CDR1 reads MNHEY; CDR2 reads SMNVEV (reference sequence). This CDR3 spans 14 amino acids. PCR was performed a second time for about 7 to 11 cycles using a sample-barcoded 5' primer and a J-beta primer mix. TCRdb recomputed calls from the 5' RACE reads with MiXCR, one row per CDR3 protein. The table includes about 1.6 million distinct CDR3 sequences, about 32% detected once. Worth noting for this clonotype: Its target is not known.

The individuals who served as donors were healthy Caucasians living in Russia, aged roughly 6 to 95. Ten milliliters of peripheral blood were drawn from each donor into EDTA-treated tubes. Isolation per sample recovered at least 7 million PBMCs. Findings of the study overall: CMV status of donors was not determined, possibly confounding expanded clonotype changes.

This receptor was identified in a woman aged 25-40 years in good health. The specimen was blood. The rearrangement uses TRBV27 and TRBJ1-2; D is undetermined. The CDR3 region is CASSPLAANYGYTF. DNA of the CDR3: TGTGCCAGCAGCCCCCTGGCAGCGAACTATGGCTACACCTTC.